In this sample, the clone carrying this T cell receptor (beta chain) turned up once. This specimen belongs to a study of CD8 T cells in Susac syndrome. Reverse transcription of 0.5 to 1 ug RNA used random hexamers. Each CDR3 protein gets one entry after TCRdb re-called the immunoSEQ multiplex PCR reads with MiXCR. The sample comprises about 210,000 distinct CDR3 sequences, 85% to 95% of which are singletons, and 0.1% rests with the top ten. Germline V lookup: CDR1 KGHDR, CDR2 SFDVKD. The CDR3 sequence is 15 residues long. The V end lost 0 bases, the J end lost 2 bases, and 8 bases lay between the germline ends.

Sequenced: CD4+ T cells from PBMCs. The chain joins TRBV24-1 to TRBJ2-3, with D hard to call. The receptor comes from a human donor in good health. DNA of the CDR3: TGTGCCACCAGTGATTTGGTAGGGATCACAGATACGCAGTATTTT. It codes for CATSDLVGITDTQYF.